Reported below is one TCR beta chain. Its antigen is still unknown. This CDR3 has 13 amino acids. Germline V gene lookup returns CDR1 SGHRS and CDR2 YFSETQ. The V end lost 0 bases, the J end lost 3 bases, and 7 bases lay between the germline ends. The entry originates in a study of T cell responses to AZD1222 COVID-19 vaccine. Study as a whole: Second-dose groups at about 4 or about 12 weeks were pooled. Study-level results: Baseline antibody screening turned up just a handful of seropositive AZD1222 recipients. Among spike-specific TCRs, nearly half reportedly target unmutated variant regions.

Profiling relied on immunoSEQ multiplex PCR, and the TCRdb table lists in-frame clones only, not all of them. The sample gives about 160,000 clones, 90% to 95% of which show up once; 1.5% to 2% is in the top ten. The source of this sequence is an adult in good health. The rearrangement uses TRBV5-1 and TRBJ2-7; D gene ambiguous. The sequences come from peripheral blood, collected on day 0 of AZD1222 vaccination. The CDR3 DNA is TGCGCCAGCAGCTTGGATACCTACTACGAGCAGTACTTC. It specifies CASSLDTYYEQYF.